This TCR beta chain was sequenced in a study of T-cell reconstitution after alpha-beta-depleted transplantation in children. Germline CDR1 is MRHNA and CDR2 is SNTAGT. V shed 2 bases and J shed 2 bases, with 8 bases lying between them. This CDR3 contains 14 residues. Researchers prepared the TCRbeta library using unique molecular identifiers, the study reports. TCRdb reanalysed the PCR reads using MiXCR and keeps one entry per CDR3 protein. The table includes tens of thousands of distinct CDR3 sequences, about 9% detected once. This clonotype was recorded at least ten times. The sample here was PBMCs, mostly from graft donor cells, taken 60 days after TCRalphabeta/CD19-depleted stem cell transplant. This sequence originates from a male patient under 10 years old who had a stem cell transplant for chronic granulomatous disease, so the T cells may come from the graft donor. The chain joins TRBV6-4 to TRBJ2-3; D might be TRBD1 or TRBD2, each matching 5 bases. CDR3 coding DNA: TGTGCCAGCAGTGACGGGGGTAACACAGATACGCAGTATTTT. This encodes CASSDGGNTDTQYF.